One sample yielded the 14 T cell receptor beta chains listed below, sequenced in a study of CD8 T cells in ankylosing spondylitis. TCRdb processed the 5' RACE reads anew with MiXCR; each CDR3 protein has one entry. Of some 400,000 distinct CDR3 sequences in the sample, 20% to 25% were seen once. Which antigens these TCRs recognize remains unknown. Study findings and constraints: Among TCR beta sequences, a motif of roughly 8 highly homologous variants appeared characteristic of ankylosing spondylitis blood.

The specimen sequenced was blood, either unsorted or a sorted T cell fraction (not recorded which). These receptors all stem from a male donor with ankylosing spondylitis.

A word on this clonotype: The junction and the germline gene differ at one end; a read error may be behind it. The chain combines TRBV5-1 with TRBJ2-1; D is perhaps TRBD1 or TRBD2 (5 bases each). CDR1 is SGHRS, CDR2 YFSETQ, per germline. This CDR3 region has 15 residues. The CDR3 loop reads CASSFGTGPYNEQLF. The CDR3 DNA reads TGCGCCAGCAGCTTCGGGACGGGACCTTACAATGAGCAGCTCTTC. Using reference TRBV5-1 and TRBJ2-1 for the parts outside the CDR3, the full variable domain is KAGVTQTPRYLIKTRGQQVTLSCSPISGHRSVSWYQQTPGQGLQFLFEYFSETQRNKGNFPGRFSGRQFSNSRSEMNVSTLELGDSALYLCASSFGTGPYNEQLFGPGTRLTVL.

This clonotype was counted only a few times. The chain is built from TRBV11-3 and TRBJ2-7, with 10 bases identical to TRBD2. The CDR3 is 17 amino acids. Looked up from germline, CDR1 is SGHNT and CDR2 is YENEEA. V trimming: 1 base; J trimming: 2 bases; junction bases outside the gene matches: 8. DNA of the CDR3: TGTGCCAGCAGCTTAGGGCTAGCGGGAGCCTGGACCTACGAGCAGTACTTC. Amino acid sequence: CASSLGLAGAWTYEQYF. Full variable domain (rest looked up from reference TRBV11-3 and TRBJ2-7): EAGVVQSPRYKIIEKKQPVAFWCNPISGHNTLYWYLQNLGQGPELLIRYENEEAVDDSQLPKDRFSAERLKGVDSTLKIQPAELGDSAVYLCASSLGLAGAWTYEQYFGPGTRLTVT.

This chain uses TRBV28 with TRBJ1-1; D gene ambiguous. The V gene lost 5 bases and the J gene lost 4 bases, with 20 bases spanning the gap. The CDR3 totals 16 residues. Germline V gene lookup returns CDR1 MDHEN and CDR2 SYDVKM. The CDR3 region is CASSRSGVGQLTEAFF. CDR3 coding DNA: TGTGCCAGCAGTCGCTCGGGAGTTGGGCAGCTCACTGAAGCTTTCTTT. Filled out from reference TRBV28 and TRBJ1-1, the complete variable domain reads DVKVTQSSRYLVKRTGEKVFLECVQDMDHENMFWYRQDPGLGLRLIYFSYDVKMKEKGDIPEGYSVSREKKERFSLILESASTNQTSMYLCASSRSGVGQLTEAFFGQGTRLTVV.

This clonotype turned up a few times. The chain links TRBV12-3 or TRBV12-4 to TRBJ2-3; no firm D call. V lost 4 bases, J lost 2 bases, and 13 bases lay in between. The CDR3 is made up of 15 amino acids. DNA of the CDR3: TGTGCCAGCAGTTCTCAGGACGGTGTCACAGATACGCAGTATTTT. Amino acids: CASSSQDGVTDTQYF.

V gene TRBV3-1 combines with J gene TRBJ1-5; D is perhaps TRBD1 (6 bases). The CDR3 is made up of 13 amino acids. The V gene's germline CDR1 is LGHDT and CDR2 YNNKEL (reference sequence). Between the trimmed V and J ends, which lost 4 bases and 7 bases, there was a span of 11 bases. Here the CDR3 DNA reads TGTGCCAGCAGCCCGAGGGGGGAACAGCCCCAGCATTTT. This encodes CASSPRGEQPQHF.

V usage is TRBV5-1 and J usage is TRBJ2-5; D possibly corresponds to TRBD2 (6 bases). Germline CDR1 reads SGHRS; CDR2 reads YFSETQ. The CDR3 has 16 amino acids. Trimming left V 4 bases short and J 0 bases short, with 16 bases between. CDR3: CASSPGAGKYQETQYF. The CDR3 DNA reads as TGCGCCAGCAGCCCTGGGGCGGGAAAGTACCAAGAGACCCAGTACTTC.

This clonotype was seen more than once but under ten times. This sequence joins TRBV5-5 and TRBJ2-5; D perhaps matches TRBD2 (6 bases). This CDR3 has 14 residues. V shed 4 bases and J shed 3 bases, with 13 bases lying between them. Germline CDR1 and CDR2: SGHKS and YYEKEE (reference sequence). CDR3 region: CASSRGTLKETQYF. The CDR3 DNA reads TGTGCCAGCAGCCGCGGGACCCTAAAAGAGACCCAGTACTTC.

This clonotype was seen only a few times. The genes are TRBV29-1 and TRBJ1-6; 9 positions match TRBD1. The CDR3 loop spans 16 amino acids. CDR1 and CDR2 (germline): SQVTM, ANQGSEA. V dropped 6 bases and J dropped 6; count of bases not matched to a gene: 12. This CDR3 is CSVSGTGKWSNSPLHF. The CDR3, as DNA: TGCAGCGTCTCCGGGACAGGGAAATGGTCTAATTCACCCCTCCACTTT. Full variable domain (rest looked up from reference TRBV29-1 and TRBJ1-6): SAVISQKPSRDICQRGTSLTIQCQVDSQVTMMFWYRQQPGQSLTLIATANQGSEATYESGFVIDKFPISRPNLTFSTLTVSNMSPEDSSIYLCSVSGTGKWSNSPLHFGNGTRLTVT.

The V call is TRBV2, the J call TRBJ2-7, with a tentative D call TRBD2 (6 bases). This CDR3 contains 14 residues. Deletions cut 2 bases from V and 0 bases from J, with 8 bases between. Germline values: CDR1 SNHLY, CDR2 FYNNEI. CDR3 in DNA: TGTGCCAGCAGTGAACGCGGGGTCTCCTACGAGCAGTACTTC. Its translation: CASSERGVSYEQYF.

In this sample, this clonotype turned up many times. The chain is built from TRBV29-1 and TRBJ1-6; 9 nucleotides match TRBD1. CDR1 SQVTM and CDR2 ANQGSEA come from the germline V gene. The V gene end was trimmed by 4 bases and the J gene end by 7 bases; junction bases not matched to a gene: 2. The length of the CDR3 is 13 residues. Here the CDR3 reads CSVGQGGNSPLHF. CDR3 sequence (DNA): TGCAGCGTTGGACAGGGGGGGAATTCACCCCTCCACTTT.

V gene TRBV7-3 combines with J gene TRBJ2-2, with 11 bases lining up with TRBD2. CDR3 length equals 15 residues. Germline lookup yields CDR1 SGHTA and CDR2 FQGTGA. The ends lost 6 bases at V and 7 bases at J; junction bases unmatched: 7. This chain's CDR3 is CASRRTSGSFGELFF. CDR3 in DNA: TGTGCCAGCAGGCGCACTAGCGGGAGCTTCGGGGAGCTGTTTTTT. The full variable domain, in which reference TRBV7-3 and TRBJ2-2 provide the parts outside the CDR3, is GAGVSQTPSNKVTEKGKYVELRCDPISGHTALYWYRQSLGQGPEFLIYFQGTGAADDSGLPNDRFFAVRPEGSVSTLKIQRTERGDSAVYLCASRRTSGSFGELFFGEGSRLTVL.

The chain joins TRBV6-1 to TRBJ2-7; no clear D gene. The germline V gene encodes CDR1 MNHNS and CDR2 SASEGT. V lost 6 bases and J 6 bases, leaving 15 bases between the germline ends. The length of the CDR3 is 13 residues. In DNA, the CDR3 is TGTGCCAGCAGCCAAACACCCGGGTCCGAGCAGTACTTC. Translated: CASSQTPGSEQYF.

This clonotype was seen a few times. The chain combines TRBV28 with TRBJ2-5, with 11 bases lining up with TRBD2. This CDR3 spans 14 amino acids. The trim removed 5 bases at V and 7 bases at J, leaving 6 bases unmatched. Germline CDR1 and CDR2: MDHEN and SYDVKM. Here the CDR3 reads CASSPTSGSRTQYF. The CDR3 DNA sequence: TGTGCCAGCAGTCCCACTAGCGGGAGTCGGACCCAGTACTTC. The full variable domain, rest sourced from reference TRBV28 and TRBJ2-5, is DVKVTQSSRYLVKRTGEKVFLECVQDMDHENMFWYRQDPGLGLRLIYFSYDVKMKEKGDIPEGYSVSREKKERFSLILESASTNQTSMYLCASSPTSGSRTQYFGPGTRLLVL.

The V call is TRBV30, the J call TRBJ2-5; the D gene is possibly TRBD1 (6 bases). CDR1 is GTSNPN, CDR2 SVGIG, per germline (reference sequence). The CDR3 spans 15 residues. Trimming cost V 0 bases and J 7 bases, with 18 bases left between them. This chain's CDR3 is CAWSVGWQGMGTQYF. The CDR3 region has the DNA TGTGCCTGGAGTGTAGGATGGCAGGGGATGGGGACCCAGTACTTC.